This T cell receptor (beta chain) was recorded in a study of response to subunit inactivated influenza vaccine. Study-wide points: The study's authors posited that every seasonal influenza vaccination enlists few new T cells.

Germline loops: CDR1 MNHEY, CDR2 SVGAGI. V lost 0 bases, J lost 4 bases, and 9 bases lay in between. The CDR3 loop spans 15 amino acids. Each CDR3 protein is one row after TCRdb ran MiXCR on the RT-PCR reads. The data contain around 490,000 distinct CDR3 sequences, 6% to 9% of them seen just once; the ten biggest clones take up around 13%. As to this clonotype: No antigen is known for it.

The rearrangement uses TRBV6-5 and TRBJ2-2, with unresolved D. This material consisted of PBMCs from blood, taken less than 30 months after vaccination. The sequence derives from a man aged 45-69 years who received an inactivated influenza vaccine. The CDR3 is CASSYSGSVTGELFF. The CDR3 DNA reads TGTGCCAGCAGTTACTCTGGATCGGTCACCGGGGAGCTGTTTTTT.